The 27 T cell receptor beta chains in this list originate from one sample, sequenced in a study of CD8 T cells in ankylosing spondylitis. Notes on the study in general: Blood from ankylosing spondylitis patients appeared to carry a characteristic eight-variant TCR beta motif.

TCRdb analysed the 5' RACE reads with MiXCR anew, one entry per CDR3 protein. The data contain fewer than 400,000 distinct CDR3 sequences, around 8% of them singletons. The antigens for these receptors are not known. Input material: blood, either unsorted or a sorted T cell fraction (not recorded which). These receptors all come from a male donor with ankylosing spondylitis.

There are a few counts of this clonotype. The CDR3: CASSELTETQYF. The CDR3 DNA reads as TGTGCCAGCAGTGAGCTGACGGAGACCCAGTACTTC. The chain employs TRBV2 and TRBJ2-5; D gene ambiguous. This CDR3 spans 12 amino acids. Trimming shortened V by 3 bases and J by 5 bases, and 7 bases separated the two germline ends. CDR1 and CDR2 from the germline V gene are SNHLY and FYNNEI. The variable domain in full, with the rest retrieved from reference TRBV2 and TRBJ2-5, is EPEVTQTPSHQVTQMGQEVILRCVPISNHLYFYWYRQILGQKVEFLVSFYNNEISEKSEIFDDQFSVERPDGSNFTLKIRSTKLEDSAMYFCASSELTETQYFGPGTRLLVL.

The chain recombines TRBV7-2 with TRBJ2-7, with TRBD2 as a possible D gene (6 bases). V shed 4 bases and J shed 2 bases, with 21 bases lying between them. The germline CDR1 and CDR2 sequences are SGHTA and FQGNSA. CDR3 size: 17 residues. CDR3: CASSSNPAGPLTYEQYF. CDR3 DNA sequence: TGTGCCAGCAGCTCTAACCCGGCGGGACCATTAACCTACGAGCAGTACTTC. The entire variable domain, with the rest obtained from reference TRBV7-2 and TRBJ2-7, is as follows: GAGVSQSPSNKVTEKGKDVELRCDPISGHTALYWYRQSLGQGLEFLIYFQGNSAPDKSGLPSDRFSAERTGGSVSTLTIQRTQQEDSAVYLCASSSNPAGPLTYEQYFGPGTRLTVT.

This clonotype came up many times. The chain couples TRBV29-1 to TRBJ2-7; possibly TRBD1 for D (6 bases). Germline V gene sequence: CDR1 SQVTM, CDR2 ANQGSEA. The length of the CDR3 is 12 residues. Trimming shortened V by 1 base and J by 2 bases, and 6 bases separated the two germline ends. CDR3 amino acids: CSVEGTAYEQYF. CDR3 coding DNA: TGCAGCGTTGAAGGGACAGCCTACGAGCAGTACTTC.

V is TRBV4-2 and J is TRBJ2-3; perhaps TRBD2 as D (6 bases). In germline, CDR1 is LGHNA, CDR2 YNFKEQ. This CDR3 has 16 amino acids. V was shortened by 1 base and J by 2 bases, with 13 bases between the two germline ends. DNA of the CDR3: TGTGCCAGCAGCCAAGTCCGAGCGGGCGCCACAGATACGCAGTATTTT. Translated, it gives CASSQVRAGATDTQYF.

The rearrangement links TRBV4-2 to TRBJ1-1, with D uncertain. The CDR3 is 14 amino acids. In germline, CDR1 is LGHNA, CDR2 YNFKEQ. Trimming cost V 4 bases and J 1 base, with 10 bases left between them. CDR3 in DNA: TGTGCCAGCAGCCCCCCCCTGGGGAACACTGAAGCTTTCTTT. Its translation: CASSPPLGNTEAFF.

This clonotype was counted between two and nine times. The chain joins TRBV12-3 or TRBV12-4 to TRBJ1-1; D may be TRBD1 (5 bases). V dropped 4 bases and J dropped 5 bases, with 11 bases sitting between them. The CDR3 loop spans 13 amino acids. In DNA, the CDR3 is TGTGCCAGCAGTTCGACGGAGGGGACTGAAGCTTTCTTT. Translation gives CASSSTEGTEAFF.

The chain links TRBV12-3 or TRBV12-4 to TRBJ2-1; weak D call: TRBD2 (5 bases). Trimming removed 0 bases from V and 14 bases from J, with 14 bases in between. This CDR3 region has 13 residues. The CDR3 DNA sequence: TGTGCCAGCAGTTTAGCGTCTCCGGGGATGGAGTTCTTC. Protein product: CASSLASPGMEFF.

A few counts support this clonotype. J is TRBJ2-1 and V is TRBV29-1; 9 bases align to TRBD2. Germline V gene data show CDR1 as SQVTM and CDR2 as ANQGSEA. The CDR3 covers 16 residues. With 4 bases clipped from V and 6 bases from J, the junction kept 13 bases outside the gene matches. CDR3: CSVVVYGGRAFNEQFF. The CDR3 nucleotides are TGCAGCGTTGTGGTTTACGGCGGGAGGGCCTTCAATGAGCAGTTCTTC.

V and J are TRBV4-2 and TRBJ2-3; 8 bases line up with TRBD2. The V gene end was trimmed by 0 bases and the J gene end by 3 bases; junction bases not matched to a gene: 5. This CDR3 is built from 16 residues. Germline lookup yields CDR1 LGHNA and CDR2 YNFKEQ. The CDR3 nucleotides read TGTGCCAGCAGCCAAGACCGGCCTAGCGGGACAGATACGCAGTATTTT. Amino acid sequence: CASSQDRPSGTDTQYF.

V is TRBV5-1 and J is TRBJ2-2, with TRBD1 matching 7 bases. The germline CDR1 and CDR2 sequences are SGHRS and YFSETQ. CDR3 length: 16 amino acids. J was trimmed by 1 base and V by 2 bases; bases with no gene match: 5. The CDR3 nucleotides read TGCGCCAGCAGCTTACTGACAGGGCTGAACACCGGGGAGCTGTTTTTT. Protein: CASSLLTGLNTGELFF.

This clonotype was counted at least ten times. The rearrangement joins TRBV5-1 to TRBJ2-1; no firm D call. This CDR3 has 15 amino acids. V dropped 0 bases and J dropped 4 bases, with 11 bases sitting between them. Germline loops: CDR1 SGHRS, CDR2 YFSETQ. The CDR3 DNA reads as TGCGCCAGCAGCTTGGCGGCGGCTAGTTACAATGAGCAGTTCTTC. It is translated as CASSLAAASYNEQFF.

The chain carries TRBV5-8 and TRBJ2-5; D is unresolved. This CDR3 spans 13 amino acids. Trimming stripped 4 bases from V and 2 bases from J, with 9 bases between. Germline loops: CDR1 SGHTS, CDR2 YDEGEE. CDR3 sequence: CASSKRAQETQYF. The CDR3 nucleotides are TGTGCCAGCAGCAAAAGAGCACAAGAGACCCAGTACTTC.

This clonotype was seen only a few times. The V call is TRBV5-4, the J call TRBJ2-7, with 8 nucleotides matching TRBD2. The germline CDR1 and CDR2 sequences are SGHNT and YYREEE (reference sequence). V was pared by 4 bases and J by 0 bases, with 9 bases of the junction left unmatched. The CDR3 runs to 16 residues. The CDR3 region has the DNA TGTGCCAGCAGCCCCCCGGGAGCGGGAGCCTCCTACGAGCAGTACTTC. It is translated as CASSPPGAGASYEQYF.

The rearrangement joins TRBV7-2 to TRBJ2-1; the D gene is possibly TRBD1 (5 bases). The CDR3 contains 13 residues. From germline, CDR1 is SGHTA and CDR2 FQGNSA. Trimming removed 1 base at V and 10 bases at J, with 11 bases between. The CDR3 loop reads CASSLGWGVEQFF. The CDR3, as DNA: TGTGCCAGCAGCTTAGGTTGGGGCGTCGAGCAGTTCTTC.

In its sample, this clonotype was seen a few times. V gene TRBV2 combines with J gene TRBJ2-3, with 10 bases identical to TRBD2. The junction had 4 bases not matched to a gene; V was cut back by 3 bases and J by 1 base. CDR3 length: 16 amino acids. CDR1 SNHLY and CDR2 FYNNEI come from the germline V gene. The CDR3 sequence is CASSDSLAGGTDTQYF. The CDR3 DNA is TGTGCCAGCAGTGACTCTCTAGCGGGAGGCACAGATACGCAGTATTTT.

J is TRBJ1-4 and V is TRBV4-3, with 12 nucleotides matching TRBD1. The V segment lost 1 base and the J segment 6 bases; nucleotides outside the gene matches: 0. Germline CDR1 is LGHNA and CDR2 is YSLEER. This CDR3 has 15 amino acids. Here the CDR3 reads CASSQGDRGHEKLFF. The CDR3 nucleotides read TGCGCCAGCAGCCAAGGGGACAGGGGGCATGAAAAACTGTTTTTT.

J is TRBJ2-7 and V is TRBV7-2; 7 bases map to TRBD1. Germline assignment: CDR1 SGHTA and CDR2 FQGNSA. Losses at the gene ends were 1 base for V and 7 bases for J; bases not matched to a gene: 10. The CDR3 extends over 15 amino acids. The CDR3 region is CASSLVGTVGLEQYF. CDR3 coding DNA: TGTGCCAGCAGCTTAGTAGGGACAGTGGGTTTGGAGCAGTACTTC.

With respect to this clonotype: Just one base apart from a much larger clone, this may be a read error. This likely comes from a read error, as the CDR3 has no conserved phenylalanine or tryptophan at its end. The chain uses TRBV5-1 and TRBJ2-7; the D is unclear. CDR3 length: 12 amino acids. Germline CDR1 reads SGHRS; CDR2 reads YFSETQ. Trimming left V 5 bases short and J 7 bases short, with 13 bases between. CDR3 residues: CASRPSGREQYL. CDR3 nucleotides: TGCGCCAGCAGGCCGAGTGGCCGGGAGCAGTACCTC.

This sequence joins TRBV7-9 and TRBJ2-1; D gene uncertain. Trimming pared 7 bases from V and 6 bases from J, leaving 13 bases between. The CDR3 consists of 13 residues. Per germline, CDR1 SEHNR and CDR2 FQNEAQ (reference sequence). The CDR3, as DNA: TGTGCCAGCACTTTCATGCCGGGCAATGAGCAGTTCTTC. Translation: CASTFMPGNEQFF. Combining the CDR3 with reference TRBV7-9 and TRBJ2-1 gives the whole variable domain DTGVSQNPRHKITKRGQNVTFRCDPISEHNRLYWYRQTLGQGPEFLTYFQNEAQLEKSRLLSDRFSAERPKGSFSTLEIQRTEQGDSAMYLCASTFMPGNEQFFGPGTRLTVL.

The V call is TRBV25-1, the J call TRBJ1-1; tentative D call: TRBD1 (5 bases). Germline CDR1 MGHDK, CDR2 SYGVNS. The CDR3 consists of 14 residues. Trimming left V 4 bases short and J 1 base short, with 10 bases between. CDR3 nucleotides: TGTGCCAGCAGTGTGCGGGGGACGAACACTGAAGCTTTCTTT. Translated: CASSVRGTNTEAFF.

The chain recombines TRBV15 with TRBJ2-1; D is possibly TRBD2 (5 bases). The CDR3 totals 14 residues. Trimming removed 0 bases at V and 9 bases at J, with 12 bases between. Looked up from germline, CDR1 is LNHNV and CDR2 is YYDKDF (reference sequence). CDR3 DNA: TGTGCCACCAGCAGAGACGGGGATCGGGGTGAGCAGTTCTTC. It specifies CATSRDGDRGEQFF.

This clonotype was seen more than once but under ten times. The chain is built from TRBV12-3 or TRBV12-4 and TRBJ1-1, with D possibly TRBD1 on 5 matching bases. This CDR3 is 15 amino acids long. Between the trimmed V and J ends, which lost 8 bases and 0 bases, there was a span of 16 bases. The chain's CDR3 is CASGIRGGVNTEAFF. The CDR3 nucleotides read TGTGCCAGCGGGATCCGCGGGGGGGTGAACACTGAAGCTTTCTTT.

This clonotype showed up many times. V gene TRBV7-9 combines with J gene TRBJ1-3; a possible D gene is TRBD1 (5 bases). V was cut by 2 bases and J by 2 bases, with 13 bases left in between. Germline loops: CDR1 SEHNR, CDR2 FQNEAQ (reference sequence). The CDR3 covers 16 residues. CDR3 sequence reads: CASSLRGRLAGNTIYF. CDR3 DNA: TGTGCCAGCAGCTTACGGGGACGTTTGGCTGGAAACACCATATATTTT. The full variable domain, rest sourced from reference TRBV7-9 and TRBJ1-3, is DTGVSQNPRHKITKRGQNVTFRCDPISEHNRLYWYRQTLGQGPEFLTYFQNEAQLEKSRLLSDRFSAERPKGSFSTLEIQRTEQGDSAMYLCASSLRGRLAGNTIYFGEGSWLTVV.

This clonotype was recorded a few times. The V and J genes are TRBV19 and TRBJ1-5; D may be TRBD1 (6 bases). The CDR3 consists of 14 residues. Trimming cost V 7 bases and J 0 bases, with 10 bases left between them. Germline V gives CDR1 LNHDA, CDR2 SQIVND (reference sequence). The CDR3 loop reads CASTDRNSNQPQHF. Here the CDR3 DNA reads TGTGCCAGTACCGACAGGAATAGCAATCAGCCCCAGCATTTT.

Regarding this clonotype: Since no conserved phenylalanine or tryptophan closes the CDR3, a read error is the likely cause. CDR3 coding DNA: TGTGCCAGCAGCCAAGTCGACGGCCCCCAAGAGACCCAGTACTCC. Protein sequence: CASSQVDGPQETQYS. V and J are TRBV3-1 and TRBJ2-5, with unresolved D. The CDR3 length is 15 residues. Deletions cut 1 base from V and 1 base from J, with 10 bases between. The germline V gene encodes CDR1 LGHDT and CDR2 YNNKEL (reference sequence).

The chain combines TRBV7-2 with TRBJ2-5; the match to TRBD2 covers 8 bases. Germline loops: CDR1 SGHTA, CDR2 FQGNSA. J lost 4 bases, V lost 5 bases, and 12 bases had no gene match. The CDR3 loop spans 16 amino acids. The DNA of the CDR3 is TGTGCCAGCAGCCCTCCTAGGGCGGGAGGAGGAGAGACCCAGTACTTC. It yields the protein CASSPPRAGGGETQYF.

The chain joins TRBV6-2 or TRBV6-3 to TRBJ2-1, with TRBD2 matching over 8 bases. Germline lookup yields CDR1 MNHEY and CDR2 SVGEGT. J was trimmed by 4 bases and V by 6 bases; bases with no gene match: 5. CDR3 length equals 14 residues. DNA for the CDR3: TGTGCCAGCAGAAAACTAGCGGTATACAATGAGCAGTTCTTC. Translating gives CASRKLAVYNEQFF.